The 25 T cell receptor beta chains presented below share a single source sample, sequenced in a study of T cells after yellow fever vaccination. TCRdb independently ran MiXCR on the 5' RACE reads; one entry per CDR3 protein. The data contain just under 600,000 distinct CDR3 sequences, approximately 15% of them singletons. The material was PBMCs, obtained on the day of the yellow fever booster vaccination. The receptor source for this set is a man aged 25-40 years who received the YFV17D yellow fever vaccine.

Here the CDR3 DNA reads TGCAGTGTTCCCGGGACGGCTTTGGGGAATGAGCAGTTCTTC. As protein: CSVPGTALGNEQFF. This chain links TRBV20-1 with TRBJ2-1, with D perhaps being TRBD1 or TRBD2 (5 bases each). Germline loops: CDR1 DFQATT, CDR2 SNEGSKA (reference sequence). This CDR3 spans 14 amino acids. V was shortened by 7 bases and J by 7 bases, with 20 bases between the two germline ends.

The chain employs TRBV29-1 and TRBJ2-7, with 7 bases fitting TRBD1. V lost 7 bases and J lost 7; bases outside the gene matches: 19. The CDR3 is 15 amino acids. Germline-derived CDR1 and CDR2 are SQVTM and ANQGSEA. In nucleotides, the CDR3 is TGCAGCGGGGCCAAACGACAGGGCCCCATCTATGAGCAGTACTTC. Protein: CSGAKRQGPIYEQYF.

This clonotype was seen a few times. The chain uses TRBV7-2 and TRBJ2-7; TRBD1 matches 8 bases. V lost 1 base to trimming and J lost 4 bases; unmatched junction nucleotides: 6. The germline gives CDR1 SGHTA, CDR2 FQGNSA. The CDR3 has 15 amino acids. In DNA form, the CDR3 reads TGTGCCAGCAGCTTAGGAGGGACAGGCATGTACGAGCAGTACTTC. Its protein is CASSLGGTGMYEQYF. Drawing the rest from reference TRBV7-2 and TRBJ2-7, the complete variable domain is GAGVSQSPSNKVTEKGKDVELRCDPISGHTALYWYRQSLGQGLEFLIYFQGNSAPDKSGLPSDRFSAERTGGSVSTLTIQRTQQEDSAVYLCASSLGGTGMYEQYFGPGTRLTVT.

This clonotype was counted between two and nine times. V is TRBV28 and J is TRBJ2-7; D remains ambiguous. This CDR3 spans 14 amino acids. CDR1 and CDR2 (germline): MDHEN, SYDVKM. Trimming removed 3 bases from V and 3 bases from J, with 12 bases in between. The CDR3 loop reads CASSFTVNLYEQYF. The CDR3 coding sequence is TGTGCCAGCAGTTTCACAGTCAACCTCTACGAGCAGTACTTC. The full variable domain, with the rest looked up from reference TRBV28 and TRBJ2-7, is DVKVTQSSRYLVKRTGEKVFLECVQDMDHENMFWYRQDPGLGLRLIYFSYDVKMKEKGDIPEGYSVSREKKERFSLILESASTNQTSMYLCASSFTVNLYEQYFGPGTRLTVT.

This chain links TRBV5-4 with TRBJ2-7; 8 bases map to TRBD2. With 1 base clipped from V and 0 bases from J, the junction kept 3 bases outside the gene matches. This CDR3 is 15 amino acids long. Germline V gene data show CDR1 as SGHNT and CDR2 as YYREEE (reference sequence). CDR3 coding DNA: TGTGCCAGCAGCTTGAAGCGGGAGAGCTCCTACGAGCAGTACTTC. Its translation: CASSLKRESSYEQYF.

This clonotype was counted only a few times. The V gene is TRBV5-1, the J gene TRBJ2-7, with 11 bases aligning to TRBD2. CDR3 length equals 15 residues. Per germline, CDR1 SGHRS and CDR2 YFSETQ. V shed 4 bases and J 5 bases; nucleotides not matched to a gene: 8. CDR3 sequence reads: CASSQSLAGGHEQYF. CDR3 DNA: TGCGCCAGCAGCCAATCCCTAGCGGGAGGACACGAGCAGTACTTC.

This clonotype was counted a few times. This sequence joins TRBV15 and TRBJ1-1, with 9 bases identical to TRBD1. The ends lost 3 bases at V and 1 base at J; junction bases unmatched: 0. The length of the CDR3 is 14 residues. CDR1 and CDR2 from the germline V gene are LNHNV and YYDKDF (reference sequence). The CDR3 is CATSRTGGNTEAFF. The CDR3 DNA is TGTGCCACCAGCAGGACAGGGGGGAACACTGAAGCTTTCTTT.

This clonotype was found many times. This sequence joins TRBV28 and TRBJ2-7, with TRBD1 matching over 7 bases. V shed 4 bases and J 0 bases; nucleotides not matched to a gene: 12. The CDR3 totals 17 residues. Germline loops: CDR1 MDHEN, CDR2 SYDVKM. This chain's CDR3 is CASSSGTAYRSSYEQYF. CDR3 DNA sequence: TGTGCCAGCAGTTCCGGGACAGCCTACCGAAGCTCCTACGAGCAGTACTTC.

The chain is built from TRBV5-1 and TRBJ2-5, with D unclear. V was pared by 0 bases and J by 2 bases, with 11 bases between. Germline loops: CDR1 SGHRS, CDR2 YFSETQ. CDR3 length: 15 amino acids. CDR3 amino acids: CASSLERLGQETQYF. CDR3 nucleotide sequence: TGCGCCAGCAGCTTGGAGAGGCTGGGGCAAGAGACCCAGTACTTC.

This clonotype has only a few counts. The chain is built from TRBV20-1 and TRBJ2-3; a possible D gene is TRBD2 (6 bases). CDR1 DFQATT and CDR2 SNEGSKA come from the germline V gene (reference sequence). The CDR3 extends over 13 amino acids. Trimming left V 4 bases short and J 0 bases short, with 8 bases between. CDR3 loop: CSAKSGSTDTQYF. DNA for the CDR3: TGCAGTGCTAAGAGCGGGAGCACAGATACGCAGTATTTT.

The chain recombines TRBV24-1 with TRBJ1-5, with TRBD1 as a possible D gene (5 bases). Trimming left V 0 bases short and J 16 bases short, with 15 bases between. The CDR3 has 13 amino acids. Germline lookup yields CDR1 KGHDR and CDR2 SFDVKD. CDR3 nucleotides: TGTGCCACCAGTGATTTGACAGGCAGCCCCGCTCATTTT. Protein: CATSDLTGSPAHF.

V gene TRBV11-1 combines with J gene TRBJ2-7, with D possibly matching TRBD1 (6 bases). The V gene's germline CDR1 is SGHAT and CDR2 FQDESV (reference sequence). The CDR3 runs to 15 residues. Trimming removed 5 bases from V and 6 bases from J, with 20 bases in between. The CDR3 protein is CASSDPGTPPSEQYF. Written as DNA, the CDR3 is TGTGCCAGCAGCGACCCCGGGACACCCCCCTCCGAGCAGTACTTC.

J is TRBJ2-7 and V is TRBV7-2; D uncertain. The CDR3 runs 14 residues. The germline V gene encodes CDR1 SGHTA and CDR2 FQGNSA. The V end was cut by 3 bases, the J end by 2 bases, with 11 bases between. In DNA, the CDR3 is TGTGCCAGCAGCTTGGGCCGACGGACCTACGAGCAGTACTTC. Its protein product is CASSLGRRTYEQYF.

This clonotype was seen a few times. This chain links TRBV20-1 with TRBJ1-5; D gene uncertain. Trimming pared 1 base from V and 0 bases from J, leaving 13 bases between. This CDR3 contains 16 residues. CDR1 DFQATT and CDR2 SNEGSKA come from the germline V gene (reference sequence). CDR3 nucleotides: TGCAGTGCTAGAGCCCGGAGTTTTAATAGCAATCAGCCCCAGCATTTT. It is translated as CSARARSFNSNQPQHF.

CDR3 protein: CATAPGSVSYEQYF. As DNA, the CDR3 is TGTGCCACCGCCCCAGGGAGCGTTTCCTACGAGCAGTACTTC. The genes are TRBV10-3 and TRBJ2-7; D tentatively fits TRBD1 or TRBD2 (5 bases each). The CDR3 has 14 amino acids. V was shortened by 10 bases and J by 1 base, with 17 bases between the two germline ends. Germline V lookup: CDR1 ENHRY, CDR2 SYGVKD.

As for this clonotype: The CDR3 end shows no conserved phenylalanine or tryptophan, and so a read error is likely. This chain joins TRBV9 and TRBJ2-6; D is undetermined. Germline V gives CDR1 SGDLS, CDR2 YYNGEE. The CDR3 contains 14 residues. V was shortened by 0 bases and J by 0 bases, with 1 base between the two germline ends. For the CDR3, the DNA is TGTGCCAGCAGCGTAGACTCTGGGGCCAACGTCCTGACTCTC. It codes for CASSVDSGANVLTL.

A note on this clonotype: A read error may be the cause here, since a much bigger clone is one base away. The rearrangement links TRBV2 to TRBJ1-1, with D possibly being TRBD1 (6 bases). The length of the CDR3 is 13 residues. The germline gives CDR1 SNHLY, CDR2 FYNNEI. CDR3 amino acids: CTSSGWGLTEAFF. The CDR3 bases are TGTACCAGCAGTGGGTGGGGGCTCACTGAAGCTTTCTTT.

A few counts support this clonotype. This chain uses TRBV7-2 with TRBJ2-3; perhaps TRBD2 as D (5 bases). The CDR3 has 15 residues. Trimming pared 3 bases from V and 0 bases from J, leaving 10 bases between. The germline CDR1 and CDR2 sequences are SGHTA and FQGNSA. CDR3 nucleotide sequence: TGTGCCAGCAGCTTCTGGCGGACTAGCACAGATACGCAGTATTTT. It specifies CASSFWRTSTDTQYF.

V and J are TRBV5-1 and TRBJ2-5; D is possibly TRBD1 (6 bases). This CDR3 is 15 amino acids long. Germline V gene sequence: CDR1 SGHRS, CDR2 YFSETQ. Trimming removed 4 bases at V and 5 bases at J, with 18 bases between. The CDR3 sequence is CASSQGTTPGETQYF. The CDR3 DNA follows: TGCGCCAGCAGCCAGGGGACAACCCCTGGGGAGACCCAGTACTTC.

This clonotype was counted only a few times. The chain joins TRBV20-1 to TRBJ2-7, with TRBD2 matching 13 bases. Germline V gene data show CDR1 as DFQATT and CDR2 as SNEGSKA (reference sequence). The CDR3 runs 14 residues. The CDR3: CSLPGLAGRDEQYF. CDR3 bases: TGCAGCCTCCCGGGACTAGCGGGACGGGACGAGCAGTACTTC.

This clonotype came up a few times. The chain links TRBV7-3 to TRBJ2-3; D not certain. This CDR3 has 17 residues. Trimming cost V 5 bases and J 6 bases, with 24 bases left between them. Germline V gene lookup returns CDR1 SGHTA and CDR2 FQGTGA. The CDR3 nucleotides are TGTGCCAGCAGCGCAAGCAGACGAGACCACCGGTGGGATACGCAGTATTTT. This sequence encodes CASSASRRDHRWDTQYF. Complete variable domain (other parts from reference TRBV7-3 and TRBJ2-3): GAGVSQTPSNKVTEKGKYVELRCDPISGHTALYWYRQSLGQGPEFLIYFQGTGAADDSGLPNDRFFAVRPEGSVSTLKIQRTERGDSAVYLCASSASRRDHRWDTQYFGPGTRLTVL.

The rearrangement links TRBV15 to TRBJ1-5, with a tentative D call TRBD1 (6 bases). V was trimmed by 5 bases and J by 9 bases, leaving 20 bases between them. The CDR3 consists of 15 residues. Per the germline V gene, CDR1 is LNHNV and CDR2 is YYDKDF (reference sequence). CDR3 loop: CATSEGQGSVRPQHF. Here the CDR3 DNA reads TGTGCCACCAGCGAGGGGCAGGGGTCTGTACGGCCCCAGCATTTT.

This clonotype was recorded a few times. The genes are TRBV7-2 and TRBJ2-5, with D unresolved. The length of the CDR3 is 15 residues. Germline values: CDR1 SGHTA, CDR2 FQGNSA. V was clipped by 3 bases and J by 2 bases, with 13 bases between them. This chain's CDR3 is CASSFHRSLQETQYF. The CDR3 bases are TGTGCCAGCAGCTTTCACAGAAGCTTGCAAGAGACCCAGTACTTC.

V is TRBV11-2 and J is TRBJ2-3; 10 nucleotides line up with TRBD2. CDR3 length equals 17 residues. CDR1 is SGHAT and CDR2 is FQNNGV in the germline V gene. Unmatched junction bases numbered 5, after V lost 0 bases and J lost 2 bases. Here the CDR3 reads CASSLDIAGGITDTQYF. The CDR3 bases are TGTGCCAGCAGCTTAGACATAGCGGGGGGAATCACAGATACGCAGTATTTT.

The table lists this clonotype with a few counts. The rearrangement links TRBV20-1 to TRBJ2-1; possible D gene TRBD2, 5 bases. CDR3 length: 14 residues. Germline V gene sequence: CDR1 DFQATT, CDR2 SNEGSKA (reference sequence). Between the trimmed V and J ends, which lost 1 base and 8 bases, there was a span of 15 bases. The CDR3: CSARGASQWDEQFF. CDR3 nucleotides: TGCAGTGCTAGAGGGGCTAGCCAATGGGATGAGCAGTTCTTC.